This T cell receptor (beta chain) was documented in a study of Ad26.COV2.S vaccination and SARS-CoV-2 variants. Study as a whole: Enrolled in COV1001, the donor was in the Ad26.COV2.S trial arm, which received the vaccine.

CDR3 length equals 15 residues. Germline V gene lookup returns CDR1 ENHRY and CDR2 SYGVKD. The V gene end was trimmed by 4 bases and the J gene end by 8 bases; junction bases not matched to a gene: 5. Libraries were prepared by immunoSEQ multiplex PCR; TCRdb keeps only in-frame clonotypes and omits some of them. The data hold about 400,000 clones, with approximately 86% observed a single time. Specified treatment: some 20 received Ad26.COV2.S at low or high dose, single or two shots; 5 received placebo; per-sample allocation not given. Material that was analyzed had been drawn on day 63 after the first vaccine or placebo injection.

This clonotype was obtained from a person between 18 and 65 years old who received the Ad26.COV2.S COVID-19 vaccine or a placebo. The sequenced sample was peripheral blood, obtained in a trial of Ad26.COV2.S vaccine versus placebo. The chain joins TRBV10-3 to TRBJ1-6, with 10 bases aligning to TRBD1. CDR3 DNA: TGTGCCATCAGTGCGGGACAGGGGATAGATTCACCCCTCCACTTT. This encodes CAISAGQGIDSPLHF.